The 14 T cell receptor beta chains below were found in one sample sequenced in a study of T cell responses to AZD1222 COVID-19 vaccine. The assay was immunoSEQ multiplex PCR, and TCRdb's table has in-frame clones only and misses some. The sample has some 130,000 clones; 89% are singletons. This specimen was peripheral blood, taken 28 days after the second AZD1222 dose. These receptors were collected from an adult who received the AZD1222 COVID-19 vaccine.

The chain recombines TRBV27 with TRBJ1-6; 9 bases map to TRBD1. The CDR3 spans 15 residues. The V gene end was trimmed by 8 bases and the J gene end by 7 bases; junction bases not matched to a gene: 9. Germline-derived CDR1 and CDR2 are MNHEY and SMNVEV (reference sequence). The CDR3 DNA is TGTGCCAGCGCTTATTCACAGGGGGCCAATTCACCCCTCCACTTT. Translating gives CASAYSQGANSPLHF.

The chain is built from TRBV13 and TRBJ2-3; a weak D match, TRBD2 (6 bases). V was trimmed by 8 bases and J by 0 bases, leaving 18 bases between them. CDR1 is PRHDT, CDR2 FYEKMQ, per germline (reference sequence). The CDR3 consists of 16 residues. The CDR3 nucleotides read TGTGCCAGCCGGCCCCGAAGTAGCGGAAGCACAGATACGCAGTATTTT. It translates to CASRPRSSGSTDTQYF.

J is TRBJ2-3 and V is TRBV29-1, with D maybe TRBD2 (5 bases). Germline values: CDR1 SQVTM, CDR2 ANQGSEA. V lost 2 bases to trimming and J lost 5 bases, with 8 bases between them. This CDR3 region has 12 residues. The CDR3 sequence: CSVESRGDTQYF. In DNA, the CDR3 is TGCAGCGTTGAATCCCGGGGAGATACGCAGTATTTT.

This chain uses TRBV18 with TRBJ1-1; D is unresolved. The V gene lost 3 bases and the J gene lost 5 bases, with 16 bases spanning the gap. The CDR3 is 15 amino acids. The germline CDR1 and CDR2 sequences are KGHSH and LQKENI. CDR3 amino acids: CASSPYPQGDTEAFF. As DNA, the CDR3 is TGTGCCAGCTCACCCTACCCCCAAGGCGATACTGAAGCTTTCTTT.

CDR3 residues: CAWSIRRQANYGYTF. The CDR3 DNA reads TGTGCCTGGAGTATACGACGACAGGCAAACTATGGCTACACCTTC. The genes are TRBV30 and TRBJ1-2; D is possibly TRBD1 (6 bases). Germline-derived CDR1 and CDR2 are GTSNPN and SVGIG (reference sequence). The germline V and J ends were trimmed by 2 bases and 2 bases, with 15 bases remaining between them. The CDR3 is made up of 15 amino acids.

This sequence joins TRBV7-5 and TRBJ1-1. TRBV7-5 is assigned pseudogene status. The CDR3 runs to 14 residues. The CDR3 DNA follows: TGTGCCAGAAGCTTTCGGCAGCTCAACACTGAAGCTTTCTTT. It is translated as CARSFRQLNTEAFF.

With respect to this clone: One end of the junction varies from germline; a read error may be responsible. The chain is built from TRBV2 and TRBJ1-5, with a possible D match to TRBD1 (6 bases). This CDR3 has 15 amino acids. Germline CDR1 and CDR2: SNHLY and FYNNEI. The CDR3 sequence: CASSEGGLSNQPQHF. CDR3 bases: TGTGCCAGCAGCGAAGGGGGGTTAAGCAATCAGCCCCAGCATTTT.

This rearrangement joins TRBV7-9 to TRBJ2-7; D not certain. The CDR3 has 12 residues. The V gene lost 2 bases and the J gene lost 2 bases, with 4 bases spanning the gap. CDR1 and CDR2 (germline): SEHNR, FQNEAQ (reference sequence). In DNA, the CDR3 is TGTGCCAGCAGCTTAACGGCCTACGAGCAGTACTTC. Encoded protein: CASSLTAYEQYF.

V and J are TRBV6-5 and TRBJ1-4; D is undetermined. The length of the CDR3 is 15 residues. Trimming left V 1 base short and J 6 bases short, with 12 bases between. Per germline, CDR1 MNHEY and CDR2 SVGAGI. For the CDR3, the DNA is TGTGCCAGCAGTTACTACGCCGGGTCATATGAAAAACTGTTTTTT. Amino acid sequence: CASSYYAGSYEKLFF.

This chain joins TRBV10-3 and TRBJ1-2; 9 bases are a match to TRBD1. The trim removed 8 bases at V and 8 bases at J, leaving 6 bases unmatched. This CDR3 has 12 amino acids. The V gene's germline CDR1 is ENHRY and CDR2 SYGVKD. CDR3 DNA: TGTGCCATCGAGGGGACAGGGCGAGGCTACACCTTC. This sequence encodes CAIEGTGRGYTF.

The CDR3 DNA sequence: TGTGCCAGCAGAGACTACACTGAAGCTTTCTTT. Amino acids: CASRDYTEAFF. V usage is TRBV25-1 and J usage is TRBJ1-1, with unresolved D. The ends were cut back, 6 bases at V and 3 bases at J, with 5 bases in the middle. The CDR3 totals 11 residues. The germline gives CDR1 MGHDK, CDR2 SYGVNS. The complete variable domain, with remaining parts taken from reference TRBV25-1 and TRBJ1-1, reads EADIYQTPRYLVIGTGKKITLECSQTMGHDKMYWYQQDPGMELHLIHYSYGVNSTEKGDLSSESTVSRIRTEHFPLTLESARPSHTSQYLCASRDYTEAFFGQGTRLTVV.

CDR3 sequence reads: CASSPGVGTVTEAFF. The CDR3 bases are TGCGCCAGCAGCCCGGGGGTGGGGACCGTCACTGAAGCTTTCTTT. V gene TRBV5-1 combines with J gene TRBJ1-1; D perhaps matches TRBD1 (5 bases). Germline V lookup: CDR1 SGHRS, CDR2 YFSETQ. The CDR3 runs to 15 residues. With 4 bases removed from V and 4 bases from J, the gap between germline ends came to 17 bases.

DNA of the CDR3: TGCAGTGCTAGTGGGACTAGGGTTAGGAATGAGCAGTTCTTC. Protein: CSASGTRVRNEQFF. The rearrangement links TRBV20-1 to TRBJ2-1; TRBD2 matches 8 bases. The V and J ends lost 3 bases and 7 bases, in that order; junction bases with no gene match: 8. The CDR3 spans 14 residues. Germline V gives CDR1 DFQATT, CDR2 SNEGSKA (reference sequence).

As DNA, the CDR3 is TGTGCCAGCAGCCAAGCGGGGGGGACAGGATTATGGAGTGGCTACACCTTC. This sequence encodes CASSQAGGTGLWSGYTF. This chain connects TRBV14 to TRBJ1-2; 8 bases are shared with TRBD1. V was clipped by 1 base and J by 7 bases; unmatched bases: 14. The CDR3 consists of 17 residues. CDR1 and CDR2 (germline): SGHDN, FVKESK.